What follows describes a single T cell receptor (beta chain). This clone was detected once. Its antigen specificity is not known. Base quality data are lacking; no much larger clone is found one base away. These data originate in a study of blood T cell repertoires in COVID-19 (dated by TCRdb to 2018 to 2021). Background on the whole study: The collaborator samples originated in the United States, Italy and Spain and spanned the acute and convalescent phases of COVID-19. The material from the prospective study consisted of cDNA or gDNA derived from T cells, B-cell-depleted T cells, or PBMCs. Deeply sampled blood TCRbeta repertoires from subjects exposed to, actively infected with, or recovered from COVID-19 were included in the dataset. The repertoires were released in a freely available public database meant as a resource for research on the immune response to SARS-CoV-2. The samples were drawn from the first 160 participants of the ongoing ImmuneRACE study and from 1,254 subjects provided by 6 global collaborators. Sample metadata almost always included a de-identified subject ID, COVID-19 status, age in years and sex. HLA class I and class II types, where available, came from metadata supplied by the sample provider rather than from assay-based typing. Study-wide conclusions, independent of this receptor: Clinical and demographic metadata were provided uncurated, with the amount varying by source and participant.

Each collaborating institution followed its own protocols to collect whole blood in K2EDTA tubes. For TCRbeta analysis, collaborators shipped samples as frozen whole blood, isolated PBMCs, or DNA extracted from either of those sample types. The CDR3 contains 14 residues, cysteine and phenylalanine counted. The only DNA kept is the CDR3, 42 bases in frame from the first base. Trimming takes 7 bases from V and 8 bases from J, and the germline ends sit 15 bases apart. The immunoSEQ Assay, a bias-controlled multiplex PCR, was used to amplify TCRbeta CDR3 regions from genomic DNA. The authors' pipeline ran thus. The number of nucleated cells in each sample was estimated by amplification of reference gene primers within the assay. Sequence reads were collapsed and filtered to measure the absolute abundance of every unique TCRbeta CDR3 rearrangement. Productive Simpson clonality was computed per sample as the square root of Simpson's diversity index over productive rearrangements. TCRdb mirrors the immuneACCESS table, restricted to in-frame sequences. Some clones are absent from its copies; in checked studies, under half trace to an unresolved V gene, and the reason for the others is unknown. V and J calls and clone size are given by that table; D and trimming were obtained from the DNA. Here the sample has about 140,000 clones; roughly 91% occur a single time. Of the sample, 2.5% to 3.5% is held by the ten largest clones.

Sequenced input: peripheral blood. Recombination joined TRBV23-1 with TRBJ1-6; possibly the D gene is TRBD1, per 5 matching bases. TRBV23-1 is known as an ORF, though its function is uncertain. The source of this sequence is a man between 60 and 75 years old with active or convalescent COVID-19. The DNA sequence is TGCGCCAGCATCCCCGGCGCGGGGGATTCACCCCTCCACTTT. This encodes CASIPGAGDSPLHF.